These 20 T cell receptor beta chains came from one sample sequenced in a study of blood T cell repertoires in COVID-19. Only in-frame clones appear in the TCRdb table, and some are missing; sequencing was by immunoSEQ multiplex PCR. The repertoire has about 210,000 clones, around 80% of them found once; the top ten carry around 13%. Sequenced material: peripheral blood. These receptors all come from a human donor in a cohort sampled during active COVID-19.

This clone was seen more than once but under ten times. The V call is TRBV27, the J call TRBJ2-5; 8 bases fit TRBD1. After removal of 3 bases from V and 5 bases from J, the junction contained 2 bases not matched to a gene. Germline values: CDR1 MNHEY, CDR2 SMNVEV (reference sequence). The CDR3 runs to 13 residues. The CDR3 sequence: CASSLYRGETQYF. The DNA for the CDR3 is TGTGCCAGCAGTTTGTACAGGGGGGAGACCCAGTACTTC.

The chain employs TRBV6-5 and TRBJ1-6, with TRBD1 as a possible D gene (5 bases). The V end lost 10 bases, the J end lost 8 bases, and 15 bases lay between the germline ends. The V gene's germline CDR1 is MNHEY and CDR2 SVGAGI. The CDR3 runs 13 residues. The CDR3 nucleotides read TGTGCCACCCGGGGGTCCGCCGATTCACCCCTCCACTTT. Its protein product is CATRGSADSPLHF.

The count of this clone is one. V is TRBV5-1 and J is TRBJ2-1, with a weak D call TRBD2 (6 bases). Trimming pared 4 bases from V and 2 bases from J, leaving 10 bases between. Germline lookup yields CDR1 SGHRS and CDR2 YFSETQ. This CDR3 has 14 residues. The CDR3 DNA follows: TGCGCCAGCAGCCGGGACTCCGCCTACAATGAGCAGTTCTTC. Translated: CASSRDSAYNEQFF.

The V and J genes are TRBV30 and TRBJ1-4, with D maybe TRBD1 (5 bases). The CDR3 extends over 14 amino acids. Trimming stripped 0 bases from V and 8 bases from J, with 13 bases between. Germline V CDR1 and CDR2: GTSNPN, SVGIG (reference sequence). The CDR3 coding sequence is TGTGCCTGGAGTGTACCAGGGTTTCCCGAAAAACTGTTTTTT. Its protein product is CAWSVPGFPEKLFF.

The chain has TRBV5-5 and TRBJ1-2; TRBD1 aligns across 7 bases. The ends lost 4 bases at V and 8 bases at J; junction bases unmatched: 5. The CDR3 consists of 12 residues. CDR1 and CDR2 from the germline V gene are SGHKS and YYEKEE (reference sequence). This CDR3 reads CASSQYRGGYTF. The CDR3 nucleotides read TGTGCCAGCAGCCAGTACAGGGGAGGCTACACCTTC.

J is TRBJ1-5 and V is TRBV6-5; maybe TRBD1 (6 bases). CDR1 MNHEY and CDR2 SVGAGI come from the germline V gene. This CDR3 has 13 residues. V was cut by 5 bases and J by 9 bases, with 14 bases left in between. In nucleotides, the CDR3 is TGTGCCAGCAGTCATCCCAGGGGTGGGCCCCAGCATTTT. Protein sequence: CASSHPRGGPQHF.

The rearrangement joins TRBV2 to TRBJ1-5; maybe TRBD1 (6 bases). The V gene's germline CDR1 is SNHLY and CDR2 FYNNEI. The CDR3 sequence is 14 residues long. The V end was cut by 5 bases, the J end by 1 base, with 9 bases between. CDR3 nucleotide sequence: TGTGCCAGCAGTTGGACAGCCAGCAATCAGCCCCAGCATTTT. Protein sequence: CASSWTASNQPQHF.

J is TRBJ2-1 and V is TRBV9, with D perhaps matching TRBD2 (5 bases). Trimming removed 0 bases from V and 2 bases from J, with 9 bases in between. The V gene's germline CDR1 is SGDLS and CDR2 YYNGEE. This CDR3 has 15 residues. CDR3 DNA sequence: TGTGCCAGCAGCGTAGGACTACCTGCCTACAATGAGCAGTTCTTC. Its translation is CASSVGLPAYNEQFF.

In this sample, this clone turned up once. This chain joins TRBV6-1 and TRBJ2-2; perhaps TRBD2 as D (6 bases). There are 14 residues in the CDR3. The V end lost 8 bases, the J end lost 4 bases, and 14 bases lay between the germline ends. Per the germline V gene, CDR1 is MNHNS and CDR2 is SASEGT. CDR3: CASLQEGFTGELFF. The DNA of the CDR3 is TGTGCCAGCCTGCAGGAGGGGTTCACCGGGGAGCTGTTTTTT.

The chain uses TRBV5-4 and TRBJ2-3, with a weak D call TRBD2 (5 bases). The CDR3 is made up of 11 amino acids. Germline V lookup: CDR1 SGHNT, CDR2 YYREEE (reference sequence). Trimming shortened V by 4 bases and J by 5 bases, and 5 bases separated the two germline ends. CDR3 nucleotides: TGTGCCAGCAGCCGGGAAGATACGCAGTATTTT. It specifies CASSREDTQYF.

The chain combines TRBV6-6 with TRBJ1-2; D uncertain. This CDR3 has 15 residues. Germline V lookup: CDR1 MNHNY, CDR2 SVGAGI (reference sequence). V lost 2 bases to trimming and J lost 2 bases, with 12 bases between them. The CDR3 loop reads CASSYPTDKNYGYTF. CDR3 nucleotides: TGTGCCAGCAGTTACCCCACAGACAAGAACTATGGCTACACCTTC.

V is TRBV12-5 and J is TRBJ1-1, with D unclear. The CDR3 extends over 15 amino acids. Trimming cost V 1 base and J 1 base, with 10 bases left between them. Germline assignment: CDR1 LGHNT and CDR2 FRNRAP. CDR3 protein: CASGLGVSGNTEAFF. CDR3 coding DNA: TGTGCTAGTGGTTTGGGGGTAAGCGGGAACACTGAAGCTTTCTTT.

The V and J genes are TRBV6-1 and TRBJ1-6, with 11 nucleotides matching TRBD1. Trimming at V came to 4 bases and at J to 0 bases, leaving 5 bases not matched to a gene. The germline CDR1 and CDR2 sequences are MNHNS and SASEGT. The CDR3 totals 18 residues. For the CDR3, the DNA is TGTGCCAGCAGTGGGACAGGGGGCCTGAGCTCCTATAATTCACCCCTCCACTTT. As protein: CASSGTGGLSSYNSPLHF.

The chain joins TRBV2 to TRBJ2-3, with D possibly being TRBD1 (6 bases). The length of the CDR3 is 12 residues. The ends were cut back, 10 bases at V and 5 bases at J, with 13 bases in the middle. Germline V gives CDR1 SNHLY, CDR2 FYNNEI. DNA for the CDR3: TGTGCCACTAACAGGGTGAGAGATACGCAGTATTTT. Its protein is CATNRVRDTQYF.

This clone was detected only once. This chain connects TRBV25-1 to TRBJ2-1, with unresolved D. Germline V gives CDR1 MGHDK, CDR2 SYGVNS. The CDR3 has 14 amino acids. The V and J ends lost 9 bases and 0 bases respectively, with 12 bases between them. In DNA, the CDR3 is TGTGCCAGTTCTAGACTTCGCTCCTACAATGAGCAGTTCTTC. It is translated as CASSRLRSYNEQFF.

The chain couples TRBV7-2 to TRBJ2-5, with 9 bases fitting TRBD2. CDR1 and CDR2 (germline): SGHTA, FQGNSA. J lost 4 bases, V lost 5 bases, and 5 bases had no gene match. This CDR3 contains 14 residues. CDR3 residues: CASSLLTSGETQYF. The CDR3 DNA follows: TGTGCCAGCAGCCTCCTGACTAGCGGAGAGACCCAGTACTTC.

This rearrangement joins TRBV6-5 to TRBJ2-7, with TRBD1 as a possible D gene (5 bases). Germline V gives CDR1 MNHEY, CDR2 SVGAGI. The CDR3 totals 11 residues. The germline V and J ends were trimmed by 4 bases and 7 bases, with 8 bases remaining between them. CDR3 nucleotides: TGTGCCAGCAGTTCCAGGGTAGAGCAGTACTTC. It specifies CASSSRVEQYF.

CDR3 sequence (DNA): TGTGCCAGCAGCTCCCAGGGGTACTCTAACTATGGCTACACCTTC. Translated, it gives CASSSQGYSNYGYTF. The rearrangement links TRBV7-2 to TRBJ1-2, with D possibly TRBD1 on 6 matching bases. The CDR3 sequence is 15 residues long. V shed 4 bases and J shed 0 bases, with 12 bases lying between them. Germline V gene data show CDR1 as SGHTA and CDR2 as FQGNSA.

The chain recombines TRBV4-1 with TRBJ2-1; 11 bases are a match to TRBD1. Germline V lookup: CDR1 MGHRA, CDR2 YSYEKL. This CDR3 contains 16 residues. Germline trimming cut 0 bases from V and 7 bases from J; bases unmatched to any gene: 5. CDR3 DNA: TGCGCCAGCAGCCAAGAGGGACAGGGGGTCGGGAATGAGCAGTTCTTC. This gives the protein CASSQEGQGVGNEQFF.

V usage is TRBV7-2 and J usage is TRBJ1-2; 7 positions match TRBD1. J was trimmed by 4 bases and V by 1 base; bases with no gene match: 6. Germline V gene lookup returns CDR1 SGHTA and CDR2 FQGNSA. The CDR3 spans 15 residues. The CDR3 DNA is TGTGCCAGCAGCTTAGGGGCAGGGGGTGGCTATGGCTACACCTTC. This sequence encodes CASSLGAGGGYGYTF.